The 5 T cell receptor beta chains presented below share a single source sample, sequenced in a study of response to subunit inactivated influenza vaccine. Each CDR3 protein gets one entry after TCRdb re-called the RT-PCR reads with MiXCR. Of more than 250,000 distinct CDR3 sequences in the sample, around a fifth were seen once. Here the sequenced sample was PBMCs from blood, taken 21 months after vaccination. The receptors here all came from a man aged 45 to 70 who received an inactivated influenza vaccine.

Points on this clonotype: A read error may be the cause here, since a much bigger clone is one base away. This chain uses TRBV13 with TRBJ1-2, with TRBD1 identical over 7 bases. Germline V gives CDR1 PRHDT, CDR2 FYEKMQ (reference sequence). This CDR3 is 16 amino acids long. The CDR3 sequence: CASSSTQQGSDYGYAF. Written as DNA, the CDR3 is TGTGCCAGCAGCTCAACACAACAGGGGTCGGACTATGGCTACGCCTTC.

This clonotype came up a few times. The chain links TRBV6-5 to TRBJ1-2; a weak D match, TRBD1 (6 bases). The length of the CDR3 is 19 residues. V lost 2 bases and J 4 bases, leaving 26 bases between the germline ends. Germline CDR1 and CDR2: MNHEY and SVGAGI. The CDR3 loop reads CASSYPKDLTGGPTYGYTF. The CDR3 DNA is TGTGCCAGCAGTTACCCGAAAGATTTAACCGGGGGCCCGACCTATGGCTACACCTTC.

This clonotype was counted between two and nine times. The chain recombines TRBV20-1 with TRBJ1-5; D gene uncertain. The CDR3 totals 11 residues. CDR1 and CDR2 (germline): DFQATT, SNEGSKA (reference sequence). V shed 3 bases and J shed 5 bases, with 5 bases lying between them. The CDR3 sequence is CSASGDQPQHF. In nucleotides, the CDR3 is TGCAGTGCTAGTGGTGATCAGCCCCAGCATTTT.

This clonotype appeared a few times. The J gene is TRBJ2-5, the V gene TRBV28; perhaps TRBD2 as D (5 bases). In germline, CDR1 is MDHEN, CDR2 SYDVKM. With 3 bases removed from V and 9 bases from J, the gap between germline ends came to 14 bases. The CDR3 sequence is 13 residues long. The CDR3 region is CASSLGRTWAQYF. The CDR3 nucleotides read TGTGCCAGCAGTTTGGGTCGGACTTGGGCCCAGTACTTC.

The chain has TRBV2 and TRBJ2-5; unclear D gene. The V end was cut by 2 bases, the J end by 6 bases, with 1 base between. Germline-derived CDR1 and CDR2 are SNHLY and FYNNEI. The CDR3 consists of 10 residues. The CDR3 spells CASSEKTQYF. The CDR3 DNA reads TGTGCCAGCAGTGAAAAGACCCAGTACTTC.